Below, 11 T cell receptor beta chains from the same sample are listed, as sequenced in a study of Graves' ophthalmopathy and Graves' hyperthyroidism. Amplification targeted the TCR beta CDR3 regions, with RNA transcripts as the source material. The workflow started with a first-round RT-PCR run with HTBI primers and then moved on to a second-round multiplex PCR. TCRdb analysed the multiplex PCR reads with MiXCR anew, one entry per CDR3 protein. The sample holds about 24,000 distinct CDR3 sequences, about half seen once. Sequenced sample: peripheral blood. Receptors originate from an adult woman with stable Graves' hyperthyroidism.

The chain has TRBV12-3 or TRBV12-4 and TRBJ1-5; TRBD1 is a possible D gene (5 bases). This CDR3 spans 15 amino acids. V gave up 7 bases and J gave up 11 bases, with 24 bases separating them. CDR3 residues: CASTLRGGLGRSQHF. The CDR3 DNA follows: TGTGCCAGCACCCTACGGGGGGGACTCGGGCGGTCCCAGCATTTT.

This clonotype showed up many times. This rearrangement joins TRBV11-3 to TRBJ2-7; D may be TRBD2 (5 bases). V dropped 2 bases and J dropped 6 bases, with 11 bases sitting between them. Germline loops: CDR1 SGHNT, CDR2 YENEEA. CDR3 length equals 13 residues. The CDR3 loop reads CASSLNLGSEQYF. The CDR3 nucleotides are TGTGCCAGCAGCTTAAATCTGGGGAGCGAGCAGTACTTC.

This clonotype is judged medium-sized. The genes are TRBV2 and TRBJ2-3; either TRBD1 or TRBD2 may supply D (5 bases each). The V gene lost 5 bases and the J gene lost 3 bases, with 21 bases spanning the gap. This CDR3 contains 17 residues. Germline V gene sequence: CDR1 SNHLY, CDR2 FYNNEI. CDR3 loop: CASSCSPTGRLTDTQYF. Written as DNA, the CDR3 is TGTGCCAGCAGTTGTTCGCCCACGGGACGGTTGACAGATACGCAGTATTTT.

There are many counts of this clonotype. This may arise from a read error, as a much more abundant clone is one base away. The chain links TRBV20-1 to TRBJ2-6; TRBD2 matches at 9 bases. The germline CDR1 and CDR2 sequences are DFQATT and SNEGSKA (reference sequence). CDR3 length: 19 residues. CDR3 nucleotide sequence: TGCGGTGCCCCAAGGGCCTCAGCGGGAGGCCGGGGGGGGGCCAACGTCCTGACTTTC. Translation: CGAPRASAGGRGGANVLTF.

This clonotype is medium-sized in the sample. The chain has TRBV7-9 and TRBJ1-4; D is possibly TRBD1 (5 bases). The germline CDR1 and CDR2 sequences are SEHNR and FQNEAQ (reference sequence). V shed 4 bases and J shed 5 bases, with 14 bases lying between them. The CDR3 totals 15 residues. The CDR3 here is CASSSAGGYNEKLFF. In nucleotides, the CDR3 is TGTGCCAGCAGCTCGGCGGGGGGATACAATGAAAAACTGTTTTTT.

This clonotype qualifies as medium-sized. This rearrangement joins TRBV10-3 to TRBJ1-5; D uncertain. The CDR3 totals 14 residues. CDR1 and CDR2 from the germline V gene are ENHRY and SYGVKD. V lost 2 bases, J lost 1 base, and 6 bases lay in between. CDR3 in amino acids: CAISEQESNQPQHF. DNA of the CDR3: TGTGCCATCAGTGAGCAGGAGAGCAATCAGCCCCAGCATTTT.

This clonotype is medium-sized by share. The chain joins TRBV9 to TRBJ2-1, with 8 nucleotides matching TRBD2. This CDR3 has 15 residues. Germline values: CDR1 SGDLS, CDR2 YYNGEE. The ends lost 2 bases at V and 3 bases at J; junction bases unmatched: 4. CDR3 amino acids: CASSVTGTSYNEQFF. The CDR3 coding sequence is TGTGCCAGCAGCGTGACCGGGACTAGCTACAATGAGCAGTTCTTC.

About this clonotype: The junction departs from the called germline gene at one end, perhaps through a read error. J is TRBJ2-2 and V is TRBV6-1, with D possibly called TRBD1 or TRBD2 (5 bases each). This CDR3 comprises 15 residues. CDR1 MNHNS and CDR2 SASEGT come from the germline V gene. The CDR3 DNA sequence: TGTGCCAGCAGTCTTGGCAGGGTGGGCACCGGGGAGCTGTCTTTT. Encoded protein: CASSLGRVGTGELSF.

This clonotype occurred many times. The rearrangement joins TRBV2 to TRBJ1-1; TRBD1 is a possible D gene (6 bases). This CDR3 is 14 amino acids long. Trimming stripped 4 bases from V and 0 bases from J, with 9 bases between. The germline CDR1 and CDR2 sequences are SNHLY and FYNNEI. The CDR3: CASSAQGMNTEAFF. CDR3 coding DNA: TGTGCCAGCAGTGCTCAGGGGATGAACACTGAAGCTTTCTTT.

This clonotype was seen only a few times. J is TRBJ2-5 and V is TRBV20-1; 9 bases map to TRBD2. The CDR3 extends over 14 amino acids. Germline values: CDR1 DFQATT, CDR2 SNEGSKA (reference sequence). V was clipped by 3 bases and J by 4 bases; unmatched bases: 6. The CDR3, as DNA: TGCAGTGCTAGGCTGGCGGGAGGGAGAGAGACCCAGTACTTC. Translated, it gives CSARLAGGRETQYF.

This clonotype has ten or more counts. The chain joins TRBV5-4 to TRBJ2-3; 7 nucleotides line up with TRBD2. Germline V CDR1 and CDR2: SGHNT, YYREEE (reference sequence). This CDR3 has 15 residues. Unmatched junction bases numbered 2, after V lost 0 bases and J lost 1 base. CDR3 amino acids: CASSLGAGGTDTQYF. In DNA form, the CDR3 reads TGTGCCAGCAGCTTGGGGGCGGGGGGCACAGATACGCAGTATTTT.